Listed below are T cell receptor beta chains from one sample, sequenced in a study of post-analysis software for immune sequencing data. Each CDR3 protein is one row after TCRdb ran MiXCR on the PCR reads. The sample carries about 540,000 distinct CDR3 sequences, around a third recorded once. The sample comprised blood. These receptors came from a girl aged 2-17 years with multiple sclerosis. The CDR3 runs from the conserved cysteine through the conserved F or W. The D gene is left open where the match is weak. Size tells how often a clone was seen (once, few, many) or the class of an expanded clone, and some rows leave it out.

j_gene,d_gene,v_gene,abundance,CDR3aa,CDR3nt
TRBJ2-3,.,TRBV29-1,many,CSDTRTDTQYF,TGCAGCGATACCCGCACAGATACGCAGTATTTT
TRBJ2-7,.,TRBV27,.,CASSFDTDSYEQYF,TGTGCCAGCAGTTTTGATACGGACTCCTACGAGCAGTACTTC
TRBJ2-3,.,TRBV20-1,.,CSASPLGDTQYF,TGCAGTGCCTCTCCGTTAGGGGATACGCAGTATTTT
TRBJ2-4,TRBD1,TRBV3-1,.,CASSQDRGAKNIQYF,TGTGCCAGCAGCCAAGACAGGGGGGCCAAAAACATTCAGTACTTC
TRBJ2-5,TRBD2,TRBV20-1,.,CSARDALGGVLQETQYF,TGCAGTGCTAGAGATGCGCTGGGGGGGGTCCTCCAAGAGACCCAGTACTTC
TRBJ1-1,TRBD1,TRBV11-2,.,CASSPREGGLIMNTEAFF,TGTGCCAGCAGCCCCCGAGAAGGGGGCCTAATTATGAACACTGAAGCTTTCTTT
TRBJ1-2,.,TRBV7-2,few,CASSLGISNYGYTF,TGTGCCAGCAGCTTAGGGATTTCTAACTATGGCTACACCTTC
TRBJ2-5,TRBD1,TRBV20-1,.,CSASLRVTGGKETQYF,TGCAGTGCTAGCCTCAGGGTGACAGGGGGCAAGGAGACCCAGTACTTC
TRBJ1-1,TRBD1,TRBV20-1,.,CSAPLLDRGSYYTEAFF,TGCAGTGCTCCCCTACTAGACAGGGGGTCTTACTACACTGAAGCTTTCTTT
TRBJ2-1,TRBD2,TRBV4-2,.,CASSPELGSGGSYNEQFF,TGTGCCAGCAGCCCAGAACTCGGTAGCGGGGGCTCCTACAATGAGCAGTTCTTC
TRBJ1-2,.,TRBV20-1,few,CSAKKGPPGNYGYTF,TGCAGTGCTAAAAAGGGCCCGCCCGGGAACTATGGCTACACCTTC
TRBJ1-1,.,TRBV6-6,.,CASSPGFEMNTEAFF,TGTGCCAGCAGCCCTGGTTTCGAAATGAACACTGAAGCTTTCTTT
TRBJ2-5,TRBD1,TRBV5-1,.,CASSAGQGRETQYF,TGCGCCAGCAGCGCGGGACAGGGCCGAGAGACCCAGTACTTC
TRBJ1-2,TRBD1,TRBV29-1,few,CSVPPQGAGGYTF,TGCAGCGTGCCCCCCCAGGGGGCGGGTGGCTACACCTTC
TRBJ2-1,.,TRBV28,few,CASSAPKALSSYNEQFF,TGTGCCAGCAGTGCGCCAAAAGCGCTGAGCTCCTACAATGAGCAGTTCTTC
TRBJ1-2,.,TRBV5-6,few,CASSLILEPANYGYTF,TGTGCCAGCAGCTTGATACTAGAGCCGGCTAACTATGGCTACACCTTC
TRBJ1-6,.,TRBV12-3/TRBV12-4,.,CASSLTPSTSPLHF,TGTGCCAGCAGTTTAACCCCAAGCACTTCACCCCTCCACTTT
TRBJ2-3,TRBD2,TRBV20-1,.,CSASGLAGVYDTQYF,TGCAGTGCTAGCGGGTTAGCGGGGGTGTATGATACGCAGTATTTT
TRBJ2-7,TRBD1,TRBV20-1,.,CSARYSGQGGEQYF,TGCAGTGCTAGATATAGCGGACAGGGAGGCGAGCAGTACTTC
TRBJ2-1,TRBD2,TRBV7-3,few,CAAARTSAYNEQFF,TGTGCCGCAGCGCGGACTAGCGCCTACAATGAGCAGTTCTTC
TRBJ2-1,TRBD2,TRBV9,once,CASSFSGGEQFF,TGTGCCAGCAGCTTCAGCGGGGGGGAGCAGTTCTTC
TRBJ1-2,.,TRBV28,.,CASSPSTVTITNYGYTF,TGTGCCAGCAGTCCGTCGACGGTTACTATTACTAACTATGGCTACACCTTC
TRBJ1-2,.,TRBV7-9,few,CASSAGTALSYTF,TGTGCCAGCAGCGCGGGGACTGCGCTATCCTACACCTTC
TRBJ2-3,.,TRBV4-1,.,CASSGGVSTDTQYF,TGCGCCAGCAGTGGAGGGGTATCCACAGATACGCAGTATTTT
TRBJ2-3,.,TRBV6-5,.,CAISQNTDTQYF,TGTGCCATCAGCCAAAACACAGATACGCAGTATTTT
TRBJ1-2,.,TRBV18,few,CASSLTHGYTF,TGTGCCAGCTCACTCACGCATGGCTACACCTTC
TRBJ1-6,TRBD1,TRBV28,.,CASSARQGRKSYNSPLHF,TGTGCCAGCAGTGCCCGACAGGGGAGAAAGTCCTATAATTCACCCCTCCACTTT
TRBJ2-7,.,TRBV24-1,.,CATSDPRGLTYEQYF,TGTGCCACCAGTGATCCCAGGGGCCTTACCTACGAGCAGTACTTC
TRBJ2-7,TRBD2,TRBV20-1,.,CSARDMRLAGFEQYF,TGCAGTGCTAGAGATATGCGTCTAGCGGGATTCGAGCAGTACTTC
TRBJ2-7,TRBD1,TRBV4-1,few,CASSQDLRGPYEQYF,TGCGCCAGCAGCCAAGATCTGAGGGGGCCGTACGAGCAGTACTTC
TRBJ2-1,TRBD2,TRBV11-2,.,CASSLTTASGYNEQFF,TGTGCCAGCAGCTTAACCACTGCTAGCGGATACAATGAGCAGTTCTTC
TRBJ2-1,.,TRBV24-1,few,CATSDHGANEQFF,TGTGCCACCAGTGACCACGGGGCCAATGAGCAGTTCTTC
TRBJ1-5,TRBD1,TRBV20-1,.,CSAPGQSNQPQHF,TGCAGTGCTCCGGGACAGAGCAATCAGCCCCAGCATTTT